The source of this T cell receptor beta chain is a study of T cell responses to AZD1222 COVID-19 vaccine. Assay: immunoSEQ multiplex PCR; the TCRdb copy retains only in-frame clones and omits some. The table includes 20,000 or so clones, approximately 89% detected once. The trim removed 0 bases at V and 12 bases at J, leaving 6 bases unmatched. CDR1 is GTSNPN, CDR2 SVGIG, per germline (reference sequence). The length of the CDR3 is 12 residues. The receptor was derived from an adult who received the AZD1222 COVID-19 vaccine. The source was peripheral blood, collected 28 days after the second AZD1222 dose. The V call is TRBV30, the J call TRBJ1-2; 8 nucleotides match TRBD1. The DNA for the CDR3 is TGTGCCTGGAGTGTACTGGACAGGGTCCACACCTTC. Protein sequence: CAWSVLDRVHTF.